This TCR beta chain was sequenced for a study of immune evolution from preneoplasia to lung adenocarcinoma. This CDR3 is built from 11 residues. Germline V gene data show CDR1 as KGHSH and CDR2 as LQKENI. Trimming pared 2 bases from V and 3 bases from J, leaving 2 bases between. Using immunoSEQ multiplex PCR, the repertoire was profiled, and TCRdb retains in-frame clones only, with some absent. The sample gives about 6,400 clones, around 80% of which show up once; more than 5.5% is in the top ten. This TCR was sampled from a donor at least 70 years old with lung adenocarcinoma. The chain combines TRBV18 with TRBJ2-7; D gene ambiguous. Input material: FFPE adjacent normal lung tissue. The CDR3 loop is CASSPDYEQYF. CDR3 in DNA: TGTGCCAGCTCACCAGACTACGAGCAGTACTTC.